This is a list of T cell receptor beta chains from one sample in a study of blood T cells in healthy people across ages. TCRdb recomputed calls from the 5' RACE reads with MiXCR, one row per CDR3 protein. The sample records fewer than 2 million distinct CDR3 sequences, about 39% being singletons. Sequenced: blood. These receptors were obtained from a human donor in good health. Each CDR3 is given with its conserved first and last residue. Fields, in order: V gene, CDR3 protein.

>TRBV4-1
CASSQVGQGARDEQFF
>TRBV7-2
CASTLGGTGGYNEQFF
>TRBV12-3/TRBV12-4
CASSFEVGAVETQYF
>TRBV6-5
CASSYMTGGDSNTEAFF
>TRBV3-1
CASSIAGNSYEQYF
>TRBV11-3
CASRTGGETQYF
>TRBV6-5
CASSYSLVAGARNEQFF
>TRBV27
CASSKKALAARETQYF
>TRBV29-1
CSAGQGPVNTEAFF
>TRBV20-1
CSARDGTSGRGEQFF
>TRBV7-2
CASSLDASTYEQYF
>TRBV28
CASSFHGQGAFETQYF
>TRBV7-6
CASSPGQGANSPLHF
>TRBV7-2
CASSQDGLNYGYTF
>TRBV6-2/TRBV6-3
CASSTLGATDTQYF
>TRBV6-2/TRBV6-3
CASMRDNLAKNIQYF
>TRBV7-2
CASSLAQRGGSYEQYF
>TRBV7-3
CASSLIAGGGHEQYF
>TRBV7-9
CASSLNGPGRNTEAFF
>TRBV12-3/TRBV12-4
CASSFAAYQETQYF
>TRBV4-2
CASSQDRTGGSDEQFF
>TRBV5-1
CASSSYTGRESSYEQYF
>TRBV5-5
CASSLPRGIGAEQYF
>TRBV15
CATSRDPIESTEAFF
>TRBV28
CASYTQGDSPLHF
>TRBV7-7
CASSQQPGAGNTIYF
>TRBV5-1
CASRETSSGNTIYF
>TRBV5-1
CASSLTGGTEAVF
>TRBV5-5
CASSFSIGVGFSPLHF
>TRBV7-9
CASSPFVGGNYGYTF
>TRBV20-1
CSVGAVYNEQFF
>TRBV6-1
CASGTWTIIGQPQHF
>TRBV20-1
CSAKASTNEKLFF
>TRBV4-3
CASSQGSGSGYSNTEAFF
>TRBV7-6
CASSLAGQNEKLFF
>TRBV20-1
CSTSFIPGAGEQYF
>TRBV28
CASRDSSSYQETQYF
>TRBV12-3/TRBV12-4
CASSSQTGAMPYTF
>TRBV4-1
CASSQPKLAGGQGADEQYF
>TRBV5-1
CASSIRQYPNEQFF
>TRBV7-3
CASSLTGTGEEAQYF
>TRBV7-2
CASSLWPGVRYGYTF